Shown below are 27 T cell receptor beta chains from a single sample sequenced in a study of Ad26.COV2.S vaccination and SARS-CoV-2 variants. Specified treatment: roughly 20 received Ad26.COV2.S at low or high dose, single or two shots; roughly five received placebo; per-sample allocation not given. The investigators took samples on day 63 after the first vaccine or placebo injection. Repertoires were generated with immunoSEQ multiplex PCR, while TCRdb's copy carries only in-frame clones and drops some. The data hold about 480,000 clones, with roughly 87% observed a single time. The sequenced sample was peripheral blood, obtained in a trial of Ad26.COV2.S vaccine versus placebo. The source of these receptors is a person aged 18-60 years who received the Ad26.COV2.S COVID-19 vaccine or a placebo.

The CDR3 bases are TGTGCCAGCAGTCGACAGACCTCTGGGGCCAACGTCCTGACTTTC. It specifies CASSRQTSGANVLTF. This chain connects TRBV27 to TRBJ2-6, with TRBD1 as a possible D gene (5 bases). Trimming pared 5 bases from V and 0 bases from J, leaving 8 bases between. CDR1 MNHEY and CDR2 SMNVEV come from the germline V gene (reference sequence). There are 15 residues in the CDR3.

This clone is a singleton in its sample. The chain couples TRBV12-3 or TRBV12-4 to TRBJ1-1; D possibly corresponds to TRBD1 (6 bases). The CDR3 has 13 amino acids. The V end lost 5 bases, the J end lost 6 bases, and 13 bases lay between the germline ends. In DNA, the CDR3 is TGTGCCAGCAGTCAAACACAGGGAGCTGAAGCTTTCTTT. It specifies CASSQTQGAEAFF.

V is TRBV7-8 and J is TRBJ1-2; D unclear. The CDR3 sequence is 13 residues long. The germline CDR1 and CDR2 sequences are SGHVS and FQNEAQ. V was trimmed by 1 base and J by 1 base, leaving 4 bases between them. The CDR3 reads CASSLDSNYGYTF. CDR3 bases: TGTGCCAGCAGCTTAGACAGTAACTATGGCTACACCTTC.

The V gene is TRBV20-1, the J gene TRBJ2-7; the match to TRBD1 covers 8 bases. CDR1 and CDR2 (germline): DFQATT, SNEGSKA (reference sequence). The CDR3 loop spans 17 amino acids. V trimming: 3 bases; J trimming: 0 bases; junction bases outside the gene matches: 13. Here the CDR3 DNA reads TGCAGTGCTAGTGGACAGGGTTCCAGACCTTACTCCTACGAGCAGTACTTC. The encoded protein is CSASGQGSRPYSYEQYF.

V gene TRBV2 combines with J gene TRBJ2-7; D perhaps matches TRBD1 (6 bases). The ends were cut back, 4 bases at V and 6 bases at J, with 10 bases in the middle. CDR1 SNHLY and CDR2 FYNNEI come from the germline V gene. The CDR3 is 12 residues long. CDR3 loop: CASSGHRAEQYF. The CDR3 bases are TGTGCCAGCAGTGGCCACAGGGCCGAGCAGTACTTC.

V is TRBV7-8 and J is TRBJ1-2, with 7 nucleotides matching TRBD1. Germline-derived CDR1 and CDR2 are SGHVS and FQNEAQ. V lost 2 bases, J lost 2 bases, and 2 bases stayed unmatched. The CDR3 contains 14 residues. CDR3 nucleotide sequence: TGTGCCAGCAGCTTAATACAGGGGAACTATGGCTACACCTTC. Translation gives CASSLIQGNYGYTF.

The gene calls are TRBV5-8 and TRBJ1-4; 7 bases agree with TRBD1. The J segment lost 8 bases and the V segment lost 0 bases, leaving 7 bases of the junction unmatched. This CDR3 has 15 residues. In germline, CDR1 is SGHTS, CDR2 YDEGEE. For the CDR3, the DNA is TGTGCCAGCAGCTTGGGGACAGGTGGGAAAGAAAAACTGTTTTTT. This sequence encodes CASSLGTGGKEKLFF.

For the CDR3, the DNA is TGTGCCTGGAGTTCCCCCCAGACCCAGTACTTC. The encoded protein is CAWSSPQTQYF. V usage is TRBV30 and J usage is TRBJ2-5; D is unresolved. Between the trimmed V and J ends, which lost 2 bases and 6 bases, there was a span of 7 bases. This CDR3 is 11 amino acids long. CDR1 and CDR2 from the germline V gene are GTSNPN and SVGIG (reference sequence).

The rearrangement uses TRBV7-8 and TRBJ1-1; D ambiguous. Germline loops: CDR1 SGHVS, CDR2 FQNEAQ. The CDR3 sequence is 12 residues long. V lost 2 bases and J lost 5, with 6 bases in between. The CDR3 loop reads CASSLSETEAFF. The CDR3 DNA sequence: TGTGCCAGCAGCTTATCGGAGACTGAAGCTTTCTTT.

V is TRBV5-4 and J is TRBJ2-2, with 7 nucleotides matching TRBD2. J gave up 1 base and V 4 bases, and 7 bases lay outside the gene matches. This CDR3 has 16 amino acids. The V gene's germline CDR1 is SGHNT and CDR2 YYREEE (reference sequence). CDR3 sequence: CASSPGLDQNTGELFF. The CDR3 DNA follows: TGTGCCAGCAGCCCAGGACTAGACCAGAACACCGGGGAGCTGTTTTTT.

The V call is TRBV19, the J call TRBJ1-6; a possible D gene is TRBD1 (5 bases). Germline assignment: CDR1 LNHDA and CDR2 SQIVND (reference sequence). The CDR3 runs 14 residues. V was cut by 5 bases and J by 9 bases, with 14 bases left in between. The CDR3 DNA reads TGTGCCAGTAGTCTGGACATCTTCAGTTCACCCCTCCACTTT. It yields the protein CASSLDIFSSPLHF.

The rearrangement joins TRBV19 to TRBJ2-7; no firm D call. CDR3 size: 18 residues. V lost 3 bases, J lost 2 bases, and 23 bases lay in between. CDR1 is LNHDA, CDR2 SQIVND, per germline (reference sequence). CDR3: CASSISARKNTRPYEQYF. The CDR3 DNA follows: TGTGCCAGTAGTATCTCCGCACGGAAAAATACAAGGCCCTACGAGCAGTACTTC.

The CDR3 reads CASSQTQGGISGNTIYF. CDR3 DNA sequence: TGTGCCAGCTCACAGACACAGGGGGGAATCTCTGGAAACACCATATATTTT. V and J are TRBV18 and TRBJ1-3; 8 bases align to TRBD1. The ends lost 4 bases at V and 0 bases at J; junction bases unmatched: 8. The CDR3 runs to 17 residues. CDR1 and CDR2 (germline): KGHSH, LQKENI.

This clone appeared many times. The chain joins TRBV5-4 to TRBJ1-2; 8 bases are a match to TRBD1. The CDR3 runs 16 residues. The V gene end was trimmed by 4 bases and the J gene end by 1 base; junction bases not matched to a gene: 9. Germline loops: CDR1 SGHNT, CDR2 YYREEE (reference sequence). DNA of the CDR3: TGTGCCAGCAGCCTGCGGAGGACAGGGTTTAACTATGGCTACACCTTC. Translated, it gives CASSLRRTGFNYGYTF.

V gene TRBV2 combines with J gene TRBJ1-5; 8 nucleotides line up with TRBD1. Germline assignment: CDR1 SNHLY and CDR2 FYNNEI. The V segment lost 6 bases and the J segment 5 bases; nucleotides outside the gene matches: 3. CDR3 size: 13 residues. CDR3 DNA: TGTGCCAGCAGGGACAGGGCACATCAGCCCCAGCATTTT. Translating it yields CASRDRAHQPQHF. Based on the CDR3 plus reference TRBV2 and TRBJ1-5, the full variable domain is EPEVTQTPSHQVTQMGQEVILRCVPISNHLYFYWYRQILGQKVEFLVSFYNNEISEKSEIFDDQFSVERPDGSNFTLKIRSTKLEDSAMYFCASRDRAHQPQHFGDGTRLSIL.

This rearrangement joins TRBV6-5 to TRBJ2-2, with D possibly matching TRBD2 (5 bases). V lost 6 bases and J 6 bases, leaving 11 bases between the germline ends. The germline V gene encodes CDR1 MNHEY and CDR2 SVGAGI. The CDR3 covers 13 residues. The CDR3 sequence is CASRLVVPGELFF. CDR3 DNA: TGTGCCAGCAGACTAGTTGTGCCCGGGGAGCTGTTTTTT.

This clone was detected a few times. The chain recombines TRBV3-1 (or the pseudogene TRBV3-2) with TRBJ2-3; D is unclear. Germline CDR1 is LGHDT and CDR2 is YNNKEL (reference sequence). Trimming took 4 bases from V and 0 from J, leaving 8 bases between them. The CDR3 totals 14 residues. The CDR3 is CASSRLTSTDTQYF. The CDR3 DNA follows: TGTGCCAGCAGCCGCCTAACTAGCACAGATACGCAGTATTTT.

The chain is built from TRBV19 and TRBJ1-1, with 8 bases that match TRBD1. The junction had 9 bases not matched to a gene; V was cut back by 5 bases and J by 10 bases. This CDR3 comprises 13 residues. Germline V CDR1 and CDR2: LNHDA, SQIVND (reference sequence). CDR3 DNA: TGTGCCAGTAGTGACAGGGGTCGCGGAGGAGCTTTCTTT. Its protein is CASSDRGRGGAFF.

The chain combines TRBV6-2 or TRBV6-3 with TRBJ2-1, with TRBD2 as a possible D gene (6 bases). The V end was cut by 5 bases, the J end by 6 bases, with 8 bases between. Germline V CDR1 and CDR2: MNHEY, SVGEGT. This CDR3 region has 12 residues. For the CDR3, the DNA is TGTGCCAGCAGTACGACTAGCAATGAGCAGTTCTTC. Encoded protein: CASSTTSNEQFF.

V and J are TRBV4-2 and TRBJ2-7; D possibly corresponds to TRBD1 (7 bases). The V and J ends lost 4 bases and 5 bases respectively, with 15 bases between them. The CDR3 contains 14 residues. Germline V lookup: CDR1 LGHNA, CDR2 YNFKEQ. The CDR3 protein is CASSLPRGDHEQYF. The CDR3 DNA sequence: TGTGCCAGCAGCCTTCCCAGGGGGGACCACGAGCAGTACTTC.

The chain combines TRBV6-2 or TRBV6-3 with TRBJ1-2; TRBD1 might be the D (6 bases). This CDR3 comprises 17 residues. Trimming shortened V by 2 bases and J by 8 bases, and 24 bases separated the two germline ends. Germline values: CDR1 MNHEY, CDR2 SVGEGT. Here the CDR3 reads CASSYHTGLQTRWGYTF. CDR3 coding DNA: TGTGCCAGCAGTTACCACACAGGGCTCCAAACCCGTTGGGGCTACACCTTC.

The rearrangement joins TRBV9 to TRBJ1-3; D perhaps matches TRBD1 (5 bases). CDR1 SGDLS and CDR2 YYNGEE come from the germline V gene. The CDR3 contains 15 residues. The germline V and J ends were trimmed by 4 bases and 8 bases, with 19 bases remaining between them. This CDR3 reads CASSPVVGPSDTIYF. The CDR3 region has the DNA TGTGCCAGCAGCCCCGTAGTGGGACCCTCGGACACCATATATTTT. Full variable domain (remainder filled in from reference TRBV9 and TRBJ1-3): DSGVTQTPKHLITATGQRVTLRCSPRSGDLSVYWYQQSLDQGLQFLIQYYNGEERAKGNILERFSAQQFPDLHSELNLSSLELGDSALYFCASSPVVGPSDTIYFGEGSWLTVV.

This rearrangement joins TRBV28 to TRBJ1-3; the D gene is possibly TRBD1 (6 bases). Between the trimmed V and J ends, which lost 8 bases and 2 bases, there was a span of 13 bases. CDR1 is MDHEN, CDR2 SYDVKM, per germline. This CDR3 is 14 amino acids long. The CDR3 spells CASHQGRPGNTIYF. The CDR3 DNA reads TGTGCCAGCCACCAGGGGAGGCCTGGAAACACCATATATTTT.

The chain couples TRBV2 to TRBJ2-1; possible D gene TRBD2, 6 bases. The V and J ends lost 4 bases and 0 bases respectively, with 10 bases between them. In germline, CDR1 is SNHLY, CDR2 FYNNEI. This CDR3 comprises 15 residues. The CDR3 DNA reads as TGTGCCAGCAGTGTATCCGGGAGCTCCTACAATGAGCAGTTCTTC. As protein: CASSVSGSSYNEQFF. The complete variable domain, with remaining parts taken from reference TRBV2 and TRBJ2-1, reads EPEVTQTPSHQVTQMGQEVILRCVPISNHLYFYWYRQILGQKVEFLVSFYNNEISEKSEIFDDQFSVERPDGSNFTLKIRSTKLEDSAMYFCASSVSGSSYNEQFFGPGTRLTVL.

The V gene is TRBV28, the J gene TRBJ2-5; D is unresolved. The V end lost 7 bases, the J end lost 5 bases, and 11 bases lay between the germline ends. The CDR3 is made up of 12 amino acids. Per germline, CDR1 MDHEN and CDR2 SYDVKM. CDR3 in amino acids: CASNVGQETQYF. CDR3 coding DNA: TGTGCCAGCAACGTTGGGCAGGAGACCCAGTACTTC.

Details on this clone: In the same sample, other DNA sequences code for this CDR3. The rearrangement uses TRBV18 and TRBJ2-1; no reliable D call. The ends were cut back, 6 bases at V and 5 bases at J, with 8 bases in the middle. The germline gives CDR1 KGHSH, CDR2 LQKENI. The CDR3 is 12 amino acids. The CDR3 nucleotides read TGTGCCAGCTCCCCTCGGGACAATGAGCAGTTCTTC. As protein: CASSPRDNEQFF.

The chain recombines TRBV3-1 (or the pseudogene TRBV3-2) with TRBJ2-2; 7 positions match TRBD2. Trimming took 8 bases from V and 4 from J; bases not matched to a gene: 7. Germline CDR1 reads LGHDT; CDR2 reads YNNKEL (reference sequence). CDR3 length: 14 residues. CDR3 coding DNA: TGTGCCAGCCTCGGCGGGAGTAGCACCGGGGAGCTGTTTTTT. It is translated as CASLGGSSTGELFF.